This T cell receptor (beta chain) was captured by sequencing in a study of identical twins. Template switching added a universal primer site; cDNA carried unique molecular identifiers. TCRdb ran MiXCR on the 5' RACE reads and lists one entry per CDR3 protein. The data show around 450,000 distinct CDR3 sequences, 13% to 15% seen once. Germline V gene lookup returns CDR1 SQVTM and CDR2 ANQGSEA. V was trimmed by 4 bases and J by 4 bases, leaving 14 bases between them. The CDR3 extends over 13 amino acids. Comment on this clonotype: As yet, its antigen is unknown.

Study findings and constraints: Because invariant MAIT and iNKT cells could be present, zero-insertion analyses could be partly confounded. Abundant beta clonotypes from cord blood had fewer insertions, unlike memory repertoires, which showed none.

A further study also used this sample, focusing on yellow fever vaccine responses in identical twins. That paper states: Reportedly, the response of twins' T cells to the vaccine seemed partly convergent, partly personalized.

The sequence was obtained from a woman between 18 and 30 years old in good health. The sample consisted of CD4+ T cells sorted from blood. V gene TRBV29-1 combines with J gene TRBJ2-7; tentatively, D is TRBD2 (5 bases). The CDR3 coding sequence is TGCAGCGTTGGGGGTCAGGAGGAATACGAGCAGTACTTC. Translation gives CSVGGQEEYEQYF.